A selection of T cell receptor beta chains follows, all from one sample in a study of cytomegalovirus exposure and HLA in healthy donors. The data were produced by immunoSEQ multiplex PCR, yet TCRdb's version contains in-frame clones alone and is incomplete. The table shows just under 150,000 clones, with over 75% occurring only once. Specimen: PBMCs. The receptor source for this set is a woman between 25 and 40 years old in good health and CMV-seronegative. The CDR3 runs from the conserved cysteine through the conserved F or W. A D gene is named only where the DNA matches it firmly. Part of the rows lack a size; the others show once, few, many or a class for expanded clones.

D: NA; V: TRBV4-3; size: NA; J: TRBJ2-3; DNA: TGCGCCAGCAGCCAGCGTTACTCACGAACTGGCACAGATACGCAGTATTTT; CDR3: CASSQRYSRTGTDTQYF
D: NA; V: TRBV19; size: NA; J: TRBJ1-2; DNA: TGTGCCAGTAGCGGGTCTCCGGGGTGGGGCTACACCTTC; CDR3: CASSGSPGWGYTF
D: NA; V: TRBV14; size: NA; J: TRBJ1-2; DNA: TGTGCCAGCAGCCCAGGGGCCGGGTTTGGCTACACCTTC; CDR3: CASSPGAGFGYTF
D: TRBD1; V: TRBV18; size: NA; J: TRBJ1-1; DNA: TGTGCCAGCTCACGAATGGGGGACAGGATGAACACTGAAGCTTTCTTT; CDR3: CASSRMGDRMNTEAFF
D: NA; V: TRBV30; size: NA; J: TRBJ1-2; DNA: TGTGCCTGGAGTGTATGGGGGCAAAGGGGATATGGCTACACCTTC; CDR3: CAWSVWGQRGYGYTF
D: NA; V: TRBV9; size: NA; J: TRBJ1-3; DNA: TGTGCCAGCAGCGTAGGGGAGGGACGCCAAGACTCTGGAAACACCATATATTTT; CDR3: CASSVGEGRQDSGNTIYF
D: NA; V: TRBV6-1; size: NA; J: TRBJ2-3; DNA: TGTGCCAGCAGTCGACAGTTTAGTACAGATACGCAGTATTTT; CDR3: CASSRQFSTDTQYF
D: NA; V: TRBV29-1; size: NA; J: TRBJ2-5; DNA: TGCAGCGTTGCTCTCCGGGAGACCCAGTACTTC; CDR3: CSVALRETQYF
D: NA; V: TRBV9; size: NA; J: TRBJ1-2; DNA: TGTGCCAGCAGCGTGAGGGTAGCGGGGGACCCATATGGCTACACCTTC; CDR3: CASSVRVAGDPYGYTF
D: TRBD2; V: TRBV28; size: once; J: TRBJ2-1; DNA: TGTGCCAGCAGTTTATCCCCCCAAGCTAGCGGGAGAGCCCATGAGCAGTTCTTC; CDR3: CASSLSPQASGRAHEQFF
D: TRBD2; V: TRBV19; size: once; J: TRBJ2-1; DNA: TGTGCCAGTAGTATGAGCGGGGCGTGGGACAATGAGCAGTTCTTC; CDR3: CASSMSGAWDNEQFF
D: TRBD2; V: TRBV5-4; size: NA; J: TRBJ2-3; DNA: TGTGCCAGCAGCTTAAGCGGGAGGGCCAGCACAGATACGCAGTATTTT; CDR3: CASSLSGRASTDTQYF
D: TRBD1; V: TRBV27; size: NA; J: TRBJ2-3; DNA: TGTGCCAGCGCTAGGACAGGGGTCCGAGATACGCAGTATTTT; CDR3: CASARTGVRDTQYF
D: TRBD1; V: TRBV19; size: NA; J: TRBJ2-3; DNA: TGTGCCAGTAGTCCCTGGAGGGGACAGGACACAGATACGCAGTATTTT; CDR3: CASSPWRGQDTDTQYF
D: TRBD1; V: TRBV29-1; size: NA; J: TRBJ2-1; DNA: TGCAGCGTTGAGACAGGGGTACCGTTCTTC; CDR3: CSVETGVPFF
D: TRBD1; V: TRBV27; size: NA; J: TRBJ2-3; DNA: TGTGCCAGCAGTTTATCCACAGGGGGCACACTACGTAGCACAGATACGCAGTATTTT; CDR3: CASSLSTGGTLRSTDTQYF
D: NA; V: TRBV7-9; size: NA; J: TRBJ1-3; DNA: TGTGCCAGCAGCTTACTCGGCTACAGCTCTGGAAACACCATATATTTT; CDR3: CASSLLGYSSGNTIYF
D: NA; V: TRBV30; size: few; J: TRBJ1-4; DNA: TGTGCCTGTGCCGGAGGGTCAAATGAAAAACTGTTTTTT; CDR3: CACAGGSNEKLFF
D: NA; V: TRBV10-1; size: once; J: TRBJ1-3; DNA: TGCGCCAGCAGTGAGTCCGGGGCTGGAAACACCATATATTTT; CDR3: CASSESGAGNTIYF
D: NA; V: TRBV6-6; size: NA; J: TRBJ1-3; DNA: TGTGCCAGCAGTGACAGCGCCTCTGGAAACACCATATATTTT; CDR3: CASSDSASGNTIYF
D: NA; V: TRBV28; size: NA; J: TRBJ1-4; DNA: TGTGCCAGCAGTCTCAGACGAGAGGTTGGGGAAAAACTGTTTTTT; CDR3: CASSLRREVGEKLFF
D: TRBD1; V: TRBV5-6; size: once; J: TRBJ2-5; DNA: TGTGCCAGCAGCCCGGACAGGGTTTCTCGGGAGACCCAGTACTTC; CDR3: CASSPDRVSRETQYF
D: TRBD2; V: TRBV6-5; size: few; J: TRBJ2-7; DNA: TGTGCCAGCAGTTACTCCACCCTAGCGGCGGCATACGAGCAGTACTTC; CDR3: CASSYSTLAAAYEQYF
D: TRBD1; V: TRBV4-1; size: NA; J: TRBJ1-2; DNA: TGCGCCAGCAGCCAGTCGTCGGGACAGGGGGCCTATGGCTACACCTTC; CDR3: CASSQSSGQGAYGYTF
D: TRBD2; V: TRBV7-2; size: NA; J: TRBJ2-5; DNA: TGTGCCAGCAGCTTACTTGGGGGGGTAGAGACCCAGTACTTC; CDR3: CASSLLGGVETQYF
D: TRBD1; V: TRBV4-3; size: NA; J: TRBJ1-2; DNA: TGCGCCAGCAGCCTATTACCAGGGACAGACTTATCTATGGGCTACACCTTC; CDR3: CASSLLPGTDLSMGYTF
D: TRBD1; V: TRBV2; size: few; J: TRBJ1-2; DNA: TGTGCCAGCAGGACGGGGACAGCTAACTATGGCTACACCTTC; CDR3: CASRTGTANYGYTF